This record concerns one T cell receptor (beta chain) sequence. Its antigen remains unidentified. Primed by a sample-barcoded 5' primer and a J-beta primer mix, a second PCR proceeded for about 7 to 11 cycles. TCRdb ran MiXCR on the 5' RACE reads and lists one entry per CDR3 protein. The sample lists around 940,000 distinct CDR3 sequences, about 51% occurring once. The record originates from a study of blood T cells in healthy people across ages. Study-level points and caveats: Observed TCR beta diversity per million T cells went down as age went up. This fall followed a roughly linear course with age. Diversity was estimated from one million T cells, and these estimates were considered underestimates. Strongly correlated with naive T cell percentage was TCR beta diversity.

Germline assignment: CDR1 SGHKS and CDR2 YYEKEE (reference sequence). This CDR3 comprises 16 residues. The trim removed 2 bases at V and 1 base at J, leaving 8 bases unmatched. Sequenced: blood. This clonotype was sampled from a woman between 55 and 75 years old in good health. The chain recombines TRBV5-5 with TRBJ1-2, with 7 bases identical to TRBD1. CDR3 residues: CASSLQGRVFNYGYTF. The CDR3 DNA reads TGTGCCAGCAGCTTACAGGGGCGGGTTTTTAACTATGGCTACACCTTC.